The subject of this entry is one T cell receptor (beta chain). These data come from a study of CD8 T cells in Susac syndrome. Germline CDR1 SEHNR, CDR2 FQNEAQ (reference sequence). The V end was cut by 5 bases, the J end by 3 bases, with 11 bases between. The CDR3 covers 13 residues. After extraction with the RNeasy kit, roughly 0.5 to 1 ug of the RNA was reverse transcribed using random hexamers. Coverage of TCR beta CDR3 amplification by immunoSEQ multiplex PCR extended to 54 Vbeta and 13 Jbeta. TCRdb independently ran MiXCR on the immunoSEQ multiplex PCR reads; one entry per CDR3 protein. The repertoire holds about 280,000 distinct CDR3 sequences, 80% to 90% seen once, with about 0.11% in the top ten. TCR beta sequences were obtained from blood CD8+ and CD4+ T cells. Through negative isolation, CD4+ and CD8+ T cells were obtained, while TEMRA cells were enriched using FACS.

The chain uses TRBV7-9 and TRBJ2-7; perhaps D is TRBD1 or TRBD2 (5 bases each). The origin of this receptor is a human donor with multiple sclerosis. Sequencing used CD8+ T cells from PBMCs. In nucleotides, the CDR3 is TGTGCCAGCAGCGAGGGACCCAACTACGAGCAGTACTTC. It translates to CASSEGPNYEQYF.